This T cell receptor beta chain was profiled in a study of blood T cell repertoires in COVID-19. Germline V gene lookup returns CDR1 MGHRA and CDR2 YSYEKL. The CDR3 loop spans 16 amino acids. Trimming cost V 5 bases and J 2 bases, with 16 bases left between them. As originally analysed: Scientists estimated how many nucleated cells there were by amplifying reference gene primers. The repertoire was sequenced with immunoSEQ multiplex PCR; TCRdb's copy has only in-frame clones and lacks some. V, J and clone size derive from that table, while D and trimming were established from the DNA sequence. The sample has 200,000 to 250,000 clones, about 87% seen once.

This clonotype was sampled from a man under 40 who had recovered from COVID-19. The sample consisted of PBMCs or T cells enriched from blood (not recorded which). This chain connects TRBV4-1 to TRBJ2-1; maybe TRBD2 (5 bases). CDR3 protein: CASSTQSGPPYNEQFF. The CDR3 DNA is TGCGCCAGCAGCACCCAGAGCGGACCCCCCTACAATGAGCAGTTCTTC.